The 7 T cell receptor beta chains below come from one sample, sequenced in a study of PD-1 blockade in classical Hodgkin lymphoma. Relapses following autologous stem cell transplantation were seen in all patients, with brentuximab vedotin exposure varying. TCRdb's copy holds only in-frame clones and misses some; the assay was immunoSEQ multiplex PCR. This sample has approximately 25,000 clones, with about 70% found just once. The source was peripheral blood mononuclear cells (PBMCs), collected at baseline. These receptors originate from a human donor with classical Hodgkin lymphoma.

J is TRBJ1-2 and V is TRBV7-2; 8 nucleotides align to TRBD1. CDR1 SGHTA and CDR2 FQGNSA come from the germline V gene. Trimming removed 5 bases from V and 10 bases from J; junction bases left unmatched: 12. The CDR3 is 14 residues long. CDR3 sequence (DNA): TGTGCCAGCAGCAAATATCTTGACAGGGGATACTACACCTTC. Protein: CASSKYLDRGYYTF.

The chain is built from TRBV19 and TRBJ2-5; D unresolved. V lost 7 bases and J 1 base, leaving 10 bases between the germline ends. The CDR3 has 13 amino acids. In germline, CDR1 is LNHDA, CDR2 SQIVND (reference sequence). The CDR3 loop reads CASNSYLQETQYF. The CDR3 nucleotides read TGTGCCAGTAATTCTTACCTCCAAGAGACCCAGTACTTC.

The V and J genes are TRBV28 and TRBJ2-7, with D maybe TRBD2 (6 bases). Deletions cut 8 bases from V and 3 bases from J, with 14 bases between. The CDR3 sequence is 13 residues long. In germline, CDR1 is MDHEN, CDR2 SYDVKM. This CDR3 reads CASHTGLDYEQYF. In DNA form, the CDR3 reads TGTGCCAGCCATACGGGACTCGACTACGAGCAGTACTTC.

This chain connects TRBV19 to TRBJ1-4; tentative D call: TRBD1 (5 bases). Germline CDR1 and CDR2: LNHDA and SQIVND (reference sequence). Trimming removed 4 bases at V and 2 bases at J, with 17 bases between. The CDR3 extends over 17 amino acids. The CDR3 here is CASSTGPVSSTNEKLFF. CDR3 nucleotides: TGTGCCAGTAGTACGGGACCGGTTTCGTCGACTAATGAAAAACTGTTTTTT.

Relative to its sample, this clone is medium-sized. The chain couples TRBV4-3 to TRBJ1-1; D gene uncertain. This CDR3 spans 14 amino acids. Trimming removed 4 bases at V and 0 bases at J, with 9 bases between. The germline CDR1 and CDR2 sequences are LGHNA and YSLEER. The CDR3 loop reads CASSPTPMNTEAFF. The CDR3 DNA reads as TGCGCCAGCAGCCCCACACCCATGAACACTGAAGCTTTCTTT.

This chain joins TRBV25-1 and TRBJ2-5, with TRBD1 identical over 7 bases. Trimming took 0 bases from V and 5 from J; bases not matched to a gene: 6. Germline CDR1 reads MGHDK; CDR2 reads SYGVNS. This CDR3 is built from 15 residues. CDR3 coding DNA: TGTGCCAGCAGTGAATACGAGGGGGCAGCGGAGACCCAGTACTTC. It specifies CASSEYEGAAETQYF.

V and J are TRBV7-9 and TRBJ2-1, with 9 bases that match TRBD1. Germline V CDR1 and CDR2: SEHNR, FQNEAQ (reference sequence). V lost 6 bases, J lost 11 bases, and 17 bases stayed unmatched. The CDR3 sequence is 16 residues long. CDR3 region: CASRGDRDREDGKQFF. As DNA, the CDR3 is TGTGCCAGCAGGGGGGATCGGGACAGGGAAGATGGGAAGCAGTTCTTC. The whole variable domain, remainder taken from reference TRBV7-9 and TRBJ2-1, is DTGVSQNPRHKITKRGQNVTFRCDPISEHNRLYWYRQTLGQGPEFLTYFQNEAQLEKSRLLSDRFSAERPKGSFSTLEIQRTEQGDSAMYLCASRGDRDREDGKQFFGPGTRLTVL.